These 15 T cell receptor beta chains were sequenced from one sample in a study of neurological immune-mediated disorders. MiXCR, run by TCRdb on the 5' RACE reads, gives a single entry per CDR3 protein. Of about 79,000 distinct CDR3 sequences in the sample, 13% to 15% were seen once. Input material: PBMCs. These receptors were obtained from a woman in her forties or fifties in good health.

A few counts support this clonotype. J is TRBJ2-1 and V is TRBV6-5, with TRBD2 as a possible D gene (6 bases). The germline V gene encodes CDR1 MNHEY and CDR2 SVGAGI. The ends were cut back, 0 bases at V and 3 bases at J, with 18 bases in the middle. The CDR3 has 18 residues. CDR3 DNA: TGTGCCAGCAGTTACTCGAACAGGAGGGTTTCCTACTACAATGAGCAGTTCTTC. This translates into CASSYSNRRVSYYNEQFF.

The table lists this clonotype with many counts. The CDR3 sequence: CASSLSPLDREGYTF. The CDR3 DNA reads as TGTGCCAGCAGTTTATCCCCGCTCGACAGGGAAGGCTACACCTTC. V and J are TRBV27 and TRBJ1-2; 7 bases align to TRBD1. With V trimmed by 0 bases and J by 8 bases, 9 bases remained unmatched. This CDR3 comprises 15 residues. Germline CDR1 is MNHEY and CDR2 is SMNVEV (reference sequence).

This clonotype was counted at least ten times. The chain couples TRBV18 to TRBJ2-7; D remains unclear. Germline CDR1 reads KGHSH; CDR2 reads LQKENI. V lost 2 bases to trimming and J lost 7 bases, with 12 bases between them. The CDR3 runs 13 residues. CDR3 region: CASSPTDLGEQYF. The CDR3 coding sequence is TGTGCCAGCTCACCAACAGATTTAGGAGAGCAGTACTTC. The variable domain in full, with the rest retrieved from reference TRBV18 and TRBJ2-7, is NAGVMQNPRHLVRRRGQEARLRCSPMKGHSHVYWYRQLPEEGLKFMVYLQKENIIDESGMPKERFSAEFPKEGPSILRIQQVVRGDSAAYFCASSPTDLGEQYFGPGTRLTVT.

This clonotype is a singleton in its sample. V usage is TRBV20-1 and J usage is TRBJ2-1; 9 bases map to TRBD1. Trimming removed 7 bases from V and 4 bases from J; junction bases left unmatched: 11. The CDR3 contains 15 residues. Germline V gene lookup returns CDR1 DFQATT and CDR2 SNEGSKA (reference sequence). The CDR3 DNA is TGCAGTGTTAGGGAAGTTGGGACAGGGTACAATGAGCAGTTCTTC. This sequence encodes CSVREVGTGYNEQFF.

This clonotype was counted many times. The chain couples TRBV5-5 to TRBJ2-1; 13 nucleotides agree with TRBD2. V was pared by 4 bases and J by 8 bases, with 15 bases of the junction left unmatched. The CDR3 runs 18 residues. In germline, CDR1 is SGHKS, CDR2 YYEKEE (reference sequence). In nucleotides, the CDR3 is TGTGCCAGCAGCGCTCCCACTAGCGGGGGGGCCTTTTGGGATGAGCAGTTCTTC. It is translated as CASSAPTSGGAFWDEQFF.

This clonotype was recorded at least ten times. The rearrangement links TRBV20-1 to TRBJ2-1; 7 nucleotides match TRBD2. Germline V CDR1 and CDR2: DFQATT, SNEGSKA (reference sequence). Trimming cost V 6 bases and J 1 base; bases outside gene matches: 3. The CDR3 has 13 residues. The CDR3 loop reads CSAAGESYNEQFF. CDR3 DNA: TGCAGTGCGGCGGGAGAGTCCTACAATGAGCAGTTCTTC.

This clonotype was found many times. The V call is TRBV11-2, the J call TRBJ1-2; TRBD1 might be the D (6 bases). V gave up 4 bases and J gave up 7 bases, with 16 bases separating them. Germline values: CDR1 SGHAT, CDR2 FQNNGV. The CDR3 is 14 amino acids. The CDR3 is CASSWGRGTGGYTF. In DNA form, the CDR3 reads TGTGCCAGCAGCTGGGGCAGGGGAACTGGTGGCTACACCTTC.

J is TRBJ1-2 and V is TRBV5-1; D ambiguous. V was pared by 0 bases and J by 5 bases, with 14 bases between. CDR1 is SGHRS, CDR2 YFSETQ, per germline. CDR3 length: 15 amino acids. CDR3 in amino acids: CASSLVAGVEYGYTF. DNA for the CDR3: TGCGCCAGCAGCTTGGTGGCAGGCGTCGAATATGGCTACACCTTC.

This clonotype has at least ten counts. V and J are TRBV28 and TRBJ2-3; the D is unclear. CDR1 and CDR2 (germline): MDHEN, SYDVKM. V lost 7 bases and J 8 bases, leaving 19 bases between the germline ends. This CDR3 region has 14 residues. CDR3 region: CASTPLESRGTQYF. As DNA, the CDR3 is TGTGCCAGCACCCCACTCGAGAGCCGAGGTACGCAGTATTTT.

The chain carries TRBV5-1 and TRBJ2-7; tentative D call: TRBD1 (7 bases). Per germline, CDR1 SGHRS and CDR2 YFSETQ. With 5 bases removed from V and 0 bases from J, the gap between germline ends came to 12 bases. CDR3 length: 14 amino acids. The CDR3 loop reads CASREGQSSYEQYF. The DNA for the CDR3 is TGCGCCAGCAGGGAGGGACAGTCCTCCTACGAGCAGTACTTC.

Many counts were recorded for this clonotype. This chain connects TRBV5-1 to TRBJ2-5, with TRBD2 identical over 9 bases. The CDR3 length is 16 residues. Looked up from germline, CDR1 is SGHRS and CDR2 is YFSETQ. The trim removed 0 bases at V and 2 bases at J, leaving 5 bases unmatched. CDR3 nucleotide sequence: TGCGCCAGCAGCTTGGGATCTAGCGGGAAACAAGAGACCCAGTACTTC. Its protein product is CASSLGSSGKQETQYF.

With regard to this clonotype: This may be a read error, as it is one base from a much larger clone. The V gene is TRBV5-1, the J gene TRBJ1-1, with D possibly matching TRBD1 (6 bases). CDR3 length: 18 residues. Germline CDR1 and CDR2: SGHRS and YFSETQ. V was trimmed by 4 bases and J by 0 bases, leaving 22 bases between them. Written as DNA, the CDR3 is TGCGCCAGCAGCCTCCTACCCCAGGGGCGAGGGGTGAACACTGAAGCTTTCTTT. Protein product: CASSLLPQGRGVNTEAFF. The entire variable domain, with the rest obtained from reference TRBV5-1 and TRBJ1-1, is as follows: KAGVTQTPRYLIKTRGQQVTLSCSPISGHRSVSWYQQTPGQGLQFLFEYFSETQRNKGNFPGRFSGRQFSNSRSEMNVSTLELGDSALYLCASSLLPQGRGVNTEAFFGQGTRLTVV.

This clonotype was observed at least ten times. V usage is TRBV10-3 and J usage is TRBJ2-7, with TRBD2 matching 7 bases. Germline CDR1 ENHRY, CDR2 SYGVKD. There are 15 residues in the CDR3. The V and J ends lost 3 bases and 0 bases, in that order; junction bases with no gene match: 5. The CDR3 spells CAISETGTNSYEQYF. CDR3 nucleotides: TGTGCCATCAGTGAAACCGGGACTAACTCCTACGAGCAGTACTTC.

This clonotype appeared many times. V usage is TRBV5-1 and J usage is TRBJ2-1; D possibly corresponds to TRBD2 (5 bases). The germline V gene encodes CDR1 SGHRS and CDR2 YFSETQ. Trimming took 4 bases from V and 0 from J, leaving 14 bases between them. The CDR3 spans 16 residues. CDR3 region: CASSPEAVSSYNEQFF. Written as DNA, the CDR3 is TGCGCCAGCAGCCCGGAGGCCGTTAGCTCCTACAATGAGCAGTTCTTC. The variable domain in full, with the rest retrieved from reference TRBV5-1 and TRBJ2-1, is KAGVTQTPRYLIKTRGQQVTLSCSPISGHRSVSWYQQTPGQGLQFLFEYFSETQRNKGNFPGRFSGRQFSNSRSEMNVSTLELGDSALYLCASSPEAVSSYNEQFFGPGTRLTVL.

This clonotype showed up many times. The rearrangement uses TRBV20-1 and TRBJ2-7, with D perhaps assigned TRBD1 or TRBD2 (5 bases each). Germline V CDR1 and CDR2: DFQATT, SNEGSKA (reference sequence). The V end was cut by 6 bases, the J end by 4 bases, with 22 bases between. The CDR3 runs 15 residues. This CDR3 is CSATRGQPLRYEQYF. CDR3 DNA sequence: TGCAGTGCCACTAGGGGTCAGCCGCTAAGATACGAGCAGTACTTC.